The clone carrying this T cell receptor (beta chain) was seen a handful of times. Some clones are missing from TCRdb's copy, which holds only in-frame ones; the method was immunoSEQ multiplex PCR. The sample has about 140,000 clones, more than 75% seen once. The sample originates from a study of blood T cell repertoires in COVID-19. The wider study: T cells, B-cell-depleted T cells, or PBMCs provided the cDNA or gDNA that served as material.

V lost 2 bases and J 7 bases, leaving 18 bases between the germline ends. Germline-derived CDR1 and CDR2 are MDHEN and SYDVKM. This CDR3 is built from 16 residues. Sequencing was done on a sample of peripheral blood. The genes are TRBV28 and TRBJ1-3; D gene unclear. The receptor was derived from a man between 60 and 75 years old with acute or convalescent COVID-19. CDR3 sequence (DNA): TGTGCCAGCAGTTTACCCCAAGTCGGGGTACTGAACACCATATATTTT. Protein product: CASSLPQVGVLNTIYF.